This TCR beta chain is drawn from a study of blood T cell repertoires in COVID-19. As for the study in general: Nucleic acid was either cDNA or gDNA, and it came from T cells, B-cell-depleted T cells, or PBMCs.

Measured with immunoSEQ multiplex PCR; TCRdb has only the in-frame clones, and not every one. Of around 200,000 clones listed, 70% to 85% are singletons. V was clipped by 7 bases and J by 6 bases; unmatched bases: 19. Germline V gene lookup returns CDR1 SGHTS and CDR2 YDEGEE. This CDR3 spans 17 amino acids. The V and J genes are TRBV5-8 and TRBJ2-7; 10 bases match TRBD2. The sample comprised peripheral blood. This TCR came from a man in his fifties or sixties who had recovered from COVID-19. The CDR3: CASAVLAGVRGEIEQYF. The CDR3 DNA reads as TGTGCCAGCGCCGTCCTAGCGGGAGTTAGGGGTGAGATCGAGCAGTACTTC.